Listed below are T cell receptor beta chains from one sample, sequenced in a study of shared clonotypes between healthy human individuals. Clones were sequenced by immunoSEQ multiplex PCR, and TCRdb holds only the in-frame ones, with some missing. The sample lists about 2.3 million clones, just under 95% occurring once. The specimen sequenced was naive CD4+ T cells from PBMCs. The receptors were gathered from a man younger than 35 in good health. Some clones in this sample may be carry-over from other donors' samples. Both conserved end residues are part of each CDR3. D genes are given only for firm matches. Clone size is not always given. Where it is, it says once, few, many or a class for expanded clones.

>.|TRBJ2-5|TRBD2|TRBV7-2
TGTGCCAGCAGCTTATGGTTAGCGGGAGGAGGAGAGACCCAGTACTTC
CASSLWLAGGGETQYF
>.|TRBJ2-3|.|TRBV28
TGTGCCAGCCCTAAAGGGCTACCCGATAGCACAGATACGCAGTATTTT
CASPKGLPDSTDTQYF
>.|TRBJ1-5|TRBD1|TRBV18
TGTGCCAGCTCACCACCGGGACAGGCCTTCGGGCAGCCCCAGCATTTT
CASSPPGQAFGQPQHF
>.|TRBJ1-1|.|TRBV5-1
TGCGCCAGCAGAGATAATCTAGAAAGAGCTTTCTTT
CASRDNLERAFF
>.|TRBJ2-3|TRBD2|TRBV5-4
TGTGCCAGCAGCCCAGGTGGACTAGCGGGAGGGGTATGGCCAGATACGCAGTATTTT
CASSPGGLAGGVWPDTQYF
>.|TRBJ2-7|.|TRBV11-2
TGTGCCAGCAGCTCCCCCCACTTCGGGGGTTACGAGCAGTACTTC
CASSSPHFGGYEQYF
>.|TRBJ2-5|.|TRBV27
TGTGCCAGCAGTTTATCAGCAGGGGCGTCGGAGACCCAGTACTTC
CASSLSAGASETQYF
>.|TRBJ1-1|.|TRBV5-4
TGTGCCAGCAGCTTGGGCAGGGAAAGGGGGAACACTGAAGCTTTCTTT
CASSLGRERGNTEAFF
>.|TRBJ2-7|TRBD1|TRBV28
TGTGCCAGCAGGTTCGGACAGGGGCCAATCTACGAGCAGTACTTC
CASRFGQGPIYEQYF
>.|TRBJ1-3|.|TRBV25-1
TGTGCCAGCAGTGAAGCGGGGGCCGTCTCTGGAAACACCATATATTTT
CASSEAGAVSGNTIYF
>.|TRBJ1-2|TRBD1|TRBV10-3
TGTGCCATCGCAGGCCCGACAGGGAATGGCTACACCTTC
CAIAGPTGNGYTF
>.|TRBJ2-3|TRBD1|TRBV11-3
TGTGCCAGCAGCACAGGGGCTGAGACCACAGATACGCAGTATTTT
CASSTGAETTDTQYF
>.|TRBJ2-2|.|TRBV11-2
TGTGCCAGCAGCCCAGGGTTGGGGGGCACCGGGGAGCTGTTTTTT
CASSPGLGGTGELFF
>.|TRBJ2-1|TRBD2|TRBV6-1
TGTGCCAGCAGTGGTTCTTTAGCGGGGCGACCTTACAATGAGCAGTTCTTC
CASSGSLAGRPYNEQFF
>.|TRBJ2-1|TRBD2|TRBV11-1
TGTGCCAGCAGCTCTAGCGGGAGTTCGGACAATGAGCAGTTCTTC
CASSSSGSSDNEQFF
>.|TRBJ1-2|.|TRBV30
TGTGCCTGGAGCTCAGGGATGTACTGTGGCTACACCTTC
CAWSSGMYCGYTF
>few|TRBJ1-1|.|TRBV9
TGTGCCAGCAGCGCTAGTGGGAACACTGAAGCTTTCTTT
CASSASGNTEAFF
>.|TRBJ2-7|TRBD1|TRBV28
TGTGCCAGCAGTTTAACCCCCCCCACAGGGGGCTACGAGCAGTACTTC
CASSLTPPTGGYEQYF
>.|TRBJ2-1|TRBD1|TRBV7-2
TGTGCCAGCAGCTTGCAACCTAGGGGGCCCTACAATGAGCAGTTCTTC
CASSLQPRGPYNEQFF
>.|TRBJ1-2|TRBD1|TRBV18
TGTGCCAGCTCACCAGGAACAGGGGGCGACTATGGCTACACCTTC
CASSPGTGGDYGYTF
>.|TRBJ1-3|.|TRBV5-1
TGCGCCAGCAGCGACTCCGAAGGAAACACCATATATTTT
CASSDSEGNTIYF
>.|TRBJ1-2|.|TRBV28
TGTGCCAGCATAAGGACAGCGGGCGATGGCTACACCTTC
CASIRTAGDGYTF
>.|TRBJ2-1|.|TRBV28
TGTGCCAGCAGGGTTGGGCTTGACAATGAGCAGTTCTTC
CASRVGLDNEQFF
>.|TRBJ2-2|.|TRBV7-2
TGTGCCAGCAGCTTAGGGAGCACCGGGGAGCTGTTTTTT
CASSLGSTGELFF
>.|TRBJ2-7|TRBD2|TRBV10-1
TGCGCCAGCAGTCCGGGACTAGCGTTCTACGAGCAGTACTTC
CASSPGLAFYEQYF
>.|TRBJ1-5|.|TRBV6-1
TGTGCCAGCAGTGAAGGGCCCGGGAAGAGCAATCAGCCCCAGCATTTT
CASSEGPGKSNQPQHF
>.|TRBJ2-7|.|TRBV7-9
TGTGCCAGCAGCTCCCCCAAGGGAATGAGGGAGCAGTACTTC
CASSSPKGMREQYF
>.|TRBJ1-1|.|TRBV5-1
TGCGCCAGCAGTCATAGCCCGAGGGGGGATGAAGCTTTCTTT
CASSHSPRGDEAFF
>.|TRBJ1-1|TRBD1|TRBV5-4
TGTGCCAGCAGCCCAGCCGGGACAGGGTTCACTGAAGCTTTCTTT
CASSPAGTGFTEAFF
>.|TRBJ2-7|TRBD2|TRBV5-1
TGCGCCAGCAGCTGGGGGACTAGCGGGTCCTACGAGCAGTACTTC
CASSWGTSGSYEQYF
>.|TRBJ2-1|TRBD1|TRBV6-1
TGTGCCAGCAGTGAAGAAGTTGGGGACAGACCCTACAATGAGCAGTTCTTC
CASSEEVGDRPYNEQFF
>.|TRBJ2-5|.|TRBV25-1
TGTGCCAGCAGTGCTGACAGGTCCCTTCGGGAGACCCAGTACTTC
CASSADRSLRETQYF
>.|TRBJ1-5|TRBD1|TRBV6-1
TGTGCCAGCAGTGAGGGACAGCATAGCAATCAGCCCCAGCATTTT
CASSEGQHSNQPQHF
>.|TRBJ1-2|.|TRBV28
TGTGCCAGCAGCGTCGTAGGGTTTGAGGCTAACTATGGCTACACCTTC
CASSVVGFEANYGYTF
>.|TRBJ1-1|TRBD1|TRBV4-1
TGCGCCAGCAGCCAGGGGGGGACAGGGGGCCGAGCTTTCTTT
CASSQGGTGGRAFF
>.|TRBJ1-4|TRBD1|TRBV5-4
TGTGCCAGCAGTCTCGGGACAGGGGGAACAGATGAAAAACTGTTTTTT
CASSLGTGGTDEKLFF
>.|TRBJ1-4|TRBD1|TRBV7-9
TGTGCCAGCAGCCTGGGGACAGGGCCTTTTGAAAAACTGTTTTTT
CASSLGTGPFEKLFF
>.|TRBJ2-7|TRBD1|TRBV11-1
TGTGCCAGCAGCTCCGGACAGGGGGGAACCTACGAGCAGTACTTC
CASSSGQGGTYEQYF
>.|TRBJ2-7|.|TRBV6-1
TGTGCCAGCAGTCTAGCACGCAACTCCTACGAGCAGTACTTC
CASSLARNSYEQYF
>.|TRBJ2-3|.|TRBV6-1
TGTGCCAGCGCGAACATGGGACTCACAGATACGCAGTATTTT
CASANMGLTDTQYF
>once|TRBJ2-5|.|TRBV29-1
TGCAGCGTTGAGGGGGTGAAGGGGACCCAGTACTTC
CSVEGVKGTQYF
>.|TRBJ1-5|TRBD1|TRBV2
TGTGCCAGCAGTGGGACAGGGGGCCGGCAGCCCCAGCATTTT
CASSGTGGRQPQHF
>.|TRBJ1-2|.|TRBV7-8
TGTGCCAGCAGCTATATTCGAAACTATGGCTACACCTTC
CASSYIRNYGYTF
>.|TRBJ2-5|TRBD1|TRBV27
TGTGCCAGCGGTAAACAGGGGGCTGGGGAAGAGACCCAGTACTTC
CASGKQGAGEETQYF
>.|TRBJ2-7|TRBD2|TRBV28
TGTGCCAGCAGTCCACCTACTAGCGGACGTCCCAACGAGCAGTACTTC
CASSPPTSGRPNEQYF
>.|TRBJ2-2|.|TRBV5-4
TGTGCCAGCAGCTCAACGGGTCCCACCGGGGAGCTGTTTTTT
CASSSTGPTGELFF
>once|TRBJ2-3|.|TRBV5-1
TGCGCCAGCAGCCCTGGCGTATGGCGGAACACAGATACGCAGTATTTT
CASSPGVWRNTDTQYF